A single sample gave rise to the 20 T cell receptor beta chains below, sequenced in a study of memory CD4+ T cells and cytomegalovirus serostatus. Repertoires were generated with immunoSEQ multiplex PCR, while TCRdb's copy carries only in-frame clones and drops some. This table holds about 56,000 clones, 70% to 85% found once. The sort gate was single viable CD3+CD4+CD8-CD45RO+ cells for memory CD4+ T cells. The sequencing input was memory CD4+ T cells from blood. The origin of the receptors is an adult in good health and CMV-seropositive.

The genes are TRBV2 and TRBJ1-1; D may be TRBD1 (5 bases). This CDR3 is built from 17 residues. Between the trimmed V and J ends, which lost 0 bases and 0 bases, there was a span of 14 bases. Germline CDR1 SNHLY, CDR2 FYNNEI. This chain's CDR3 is CASSEAPQGVMNTEAFF. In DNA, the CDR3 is TGTGCCAGCAGTGAAGCGCCCCAGGGCGTAATGAACACTGAAGCTTTCTTT.

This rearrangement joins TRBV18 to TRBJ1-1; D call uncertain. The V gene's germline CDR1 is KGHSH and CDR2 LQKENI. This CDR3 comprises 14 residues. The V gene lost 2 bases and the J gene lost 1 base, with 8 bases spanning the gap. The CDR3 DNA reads TGTGCCAGCTCACCAAGTCAACAGAACACTGAAGCTTTCTTT. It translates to CASSPSQQNTEAFF.

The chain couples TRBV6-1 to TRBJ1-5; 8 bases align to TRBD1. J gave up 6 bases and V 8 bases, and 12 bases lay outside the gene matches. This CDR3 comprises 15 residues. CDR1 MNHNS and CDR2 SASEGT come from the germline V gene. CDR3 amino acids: CASRGGDRLGQPQHF. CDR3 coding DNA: TGTGCCAGCCGGGGGGGGGACAGGTTAGGTCAGCCCCAGCATTTT.

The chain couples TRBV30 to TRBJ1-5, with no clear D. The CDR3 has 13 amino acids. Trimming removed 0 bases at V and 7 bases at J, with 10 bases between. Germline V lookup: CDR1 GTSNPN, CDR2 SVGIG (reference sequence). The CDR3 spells CAWSVRGEQPQHF. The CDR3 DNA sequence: TGTGCCTGGAGTGTACGTGGGGAACAGCCCCAGCATTTT.

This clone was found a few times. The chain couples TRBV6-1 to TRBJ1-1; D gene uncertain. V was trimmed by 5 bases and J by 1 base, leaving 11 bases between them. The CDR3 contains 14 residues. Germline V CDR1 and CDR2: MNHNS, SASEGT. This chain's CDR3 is CASSSPSGNTEAFF. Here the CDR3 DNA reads TGTGCCAGCAGTTCTCCATCAGGGAACACTGAAGCTTTCTTT.

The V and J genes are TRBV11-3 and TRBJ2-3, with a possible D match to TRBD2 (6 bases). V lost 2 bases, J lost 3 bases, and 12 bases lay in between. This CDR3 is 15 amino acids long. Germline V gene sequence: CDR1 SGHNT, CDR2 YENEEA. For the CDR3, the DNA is TGTGCCAGCAGCTTATTGGGGGGTAGGACAGATACGCAGTATTTT. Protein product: CASSLLGGRTDTQYF. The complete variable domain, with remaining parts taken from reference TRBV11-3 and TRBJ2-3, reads EAGVVQSPRYKIIEKKQPVAFWCNPISGHNTLYWYLQNLGQGPELLIRYENEEAVDDSQLPKDRFSAERLKGVDSTLKIQPAELGDSAVYLCASSLLGGRTDTQYFGPGTRLTVL.

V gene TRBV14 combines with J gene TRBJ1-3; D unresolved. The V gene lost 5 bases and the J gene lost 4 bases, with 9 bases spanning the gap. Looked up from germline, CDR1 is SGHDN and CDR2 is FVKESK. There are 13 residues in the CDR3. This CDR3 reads CASSFTSGNTIYF. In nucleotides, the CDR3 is TGTGCCAGCAGCTTTACTTCCGGAAACACCATATATTTT.

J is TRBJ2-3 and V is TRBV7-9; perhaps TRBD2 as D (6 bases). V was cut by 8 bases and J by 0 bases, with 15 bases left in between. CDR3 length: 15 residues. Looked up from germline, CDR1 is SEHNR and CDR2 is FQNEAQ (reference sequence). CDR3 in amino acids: CASDMMGGSTDTQYF. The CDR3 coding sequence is TGTGCCAGCGACATGATGGGGGGAAGCACAGATACGCAGTATTTT. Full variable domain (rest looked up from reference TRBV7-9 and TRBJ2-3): DTGVSQNPRHKITKRGQNVTFRCDPISEHNRLYWYRQTLGQGPEFLTYFQNEAQLEKSRLLSDRFSAERPKGSFSTLEIQRTEQGDSAMYLCASDMMGGSTDTQYFGPGTRLTVL.

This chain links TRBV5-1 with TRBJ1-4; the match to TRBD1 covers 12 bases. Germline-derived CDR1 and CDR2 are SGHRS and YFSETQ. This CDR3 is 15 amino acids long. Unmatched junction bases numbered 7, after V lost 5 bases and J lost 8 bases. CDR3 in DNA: TGCGCCAGCAGACGGGACAGGGGGCCGAGGGAAAAACTGTTTTTT. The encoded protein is CASRRDRGPREKLFF.

The CDR3 region has the DNA TGTGCCAGCTCACCACGGTCTAGCGGGACCTACAATGAGCAGTTCTTC. It translates to CASSPRSSGTYNEQFF. The chain has TRBV18 and TRBJ2-1; 9 positions agree with TRBD2. This CDR3 has 16 amino acids. Trimming removed 1 base from V and 2 bases from J; junction bases left unmatched: 3. The germline V gene has CDR1 KGHSH and CDR2 LQKENI.

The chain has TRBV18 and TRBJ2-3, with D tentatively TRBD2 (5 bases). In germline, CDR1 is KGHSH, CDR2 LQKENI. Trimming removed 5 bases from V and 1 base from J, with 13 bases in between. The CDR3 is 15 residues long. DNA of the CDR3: TGTGCCAGCTCATCCGACTACCTGCGCACAGATACGCAGTATTTT. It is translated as CASSSDYLRTDTQYF.

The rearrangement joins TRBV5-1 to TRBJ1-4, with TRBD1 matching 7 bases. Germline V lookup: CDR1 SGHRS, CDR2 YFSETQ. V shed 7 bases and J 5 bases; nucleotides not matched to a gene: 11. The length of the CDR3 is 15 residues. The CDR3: CASGLQGIRNEKLFF. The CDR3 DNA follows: TGCGCCAGCGGACTACAGGGGATTCGGAATGAAAAACTGTTTTTT.

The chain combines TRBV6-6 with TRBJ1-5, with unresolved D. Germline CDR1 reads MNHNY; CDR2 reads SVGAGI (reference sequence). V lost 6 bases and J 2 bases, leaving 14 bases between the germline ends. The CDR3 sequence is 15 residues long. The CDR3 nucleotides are TGTGCCAGCAGGCCTACGGACCGAGGCAATCAGCCCCAGCATTTT. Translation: CASRPTDRGNQPQHF.

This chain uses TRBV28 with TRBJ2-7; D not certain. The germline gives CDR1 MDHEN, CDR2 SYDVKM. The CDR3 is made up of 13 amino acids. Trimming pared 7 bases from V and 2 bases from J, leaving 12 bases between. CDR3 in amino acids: CASTRISPYEQYF. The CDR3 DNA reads TGTGCCAGCACTCGGATATCCCCCTACGAGCAGTACTTC. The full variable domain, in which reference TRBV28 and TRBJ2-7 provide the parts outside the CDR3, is DVKVTQSSRYLVKRTGEKVFLECVQDMDHENMFWYRQDPGLGLRLIYFSYDVKMKEKGDIPEGYSVSREKKERFSLILESASTNQTSMYLCASTRISPYEQYFGPGTRLTVT.

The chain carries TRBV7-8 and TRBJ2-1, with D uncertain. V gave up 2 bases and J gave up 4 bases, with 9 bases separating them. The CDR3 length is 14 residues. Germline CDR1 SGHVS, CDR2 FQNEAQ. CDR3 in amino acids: CASSLRAMYNEQFF. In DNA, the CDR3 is TGTGCCAGCAGCTTACGAGCGATGTACAATGAGCAGTTCTTC.

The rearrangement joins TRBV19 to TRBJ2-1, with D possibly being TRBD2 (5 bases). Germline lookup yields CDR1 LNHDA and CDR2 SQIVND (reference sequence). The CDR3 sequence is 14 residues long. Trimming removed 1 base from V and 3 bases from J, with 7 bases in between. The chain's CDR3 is CASSIAEGYNEQFF. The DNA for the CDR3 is TGTGCCAGTAGTATAGCAGAGGGCTACAATGAGCAGTTCTTC.

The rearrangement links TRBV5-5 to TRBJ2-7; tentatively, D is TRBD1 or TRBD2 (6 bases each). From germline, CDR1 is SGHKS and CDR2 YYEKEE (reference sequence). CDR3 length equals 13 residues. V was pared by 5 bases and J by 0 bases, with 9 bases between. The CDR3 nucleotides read TGTGCCAGCAGTGGGGGGCCCTCCTACGAGCAGTACTTC. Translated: CASSGGPSYEQYF.

CDR3 in amino acids: CASSAGHLQETQYF. The CDR3 DNA follows: TGTGCCAGCAGTGCTGGACACCTCCAAGAGACCCAGTACTTC. The rearrangement joins TRBV2 to TRBJ2-5, with D possibly being TRBD1 (5 bases). The CDR3 runs to 14 residues. Germline-derived CDR1 and CDR2 are SNHLY and FYNNEI. Trimming pared 4 bases from V and 1 base from J, leaving 10 bases between. The complete variable domain, with remaining parts taken from reference TRBV2 and TRBJ2-5, reads EPEVTQTPSHQVTQMGQEVILRCVPISNHLYFYWYRQILGQKVEFLVSFYNNEISEKSEIFDDQFSVERPDGSNFTLKIRSTKLEDSAMYFCASSAGHLQETQYFGPGTRLLVL.

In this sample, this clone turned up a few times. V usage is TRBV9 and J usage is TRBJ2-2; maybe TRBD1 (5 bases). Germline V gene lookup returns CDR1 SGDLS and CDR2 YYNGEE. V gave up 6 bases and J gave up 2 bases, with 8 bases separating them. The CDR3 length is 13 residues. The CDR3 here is CASKGPNTGELFF. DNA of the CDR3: TGTGCCAGCAAGGGGCCTAACACCGGGGAGCTGTTTTTT.

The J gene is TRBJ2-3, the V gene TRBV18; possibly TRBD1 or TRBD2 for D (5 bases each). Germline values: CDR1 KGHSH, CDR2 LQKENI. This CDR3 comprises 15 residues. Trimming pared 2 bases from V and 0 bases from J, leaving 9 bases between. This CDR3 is CASSPWGSSTDTQYF. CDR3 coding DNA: TGTGCCAGCTCACCATGGGGGTCCAGCACAGATACGCAGTATTTT. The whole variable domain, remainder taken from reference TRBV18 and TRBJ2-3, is NAGVMQNPRHLVRRRGQEARLRCSPMKGHSHVYWYRQLPEEGLKFMVYLQKENIIDESGMPKERFSAEFPKEGPSILRIQQVVRGDSAAYFCASSPWGSSTDTQYFGPGTRLTVL.